Following are 28 T cell receptor beta chains from one sample sequenced in a study listed by TCRdb under 2016. The library was prepared using RT-PCR. Sequencing used an Illumina MiSeq. TCRdb handled the public reads itself, with Q25 trimming in fastp and clone calling in MiXCR, and kept productive beta chains. Every distinct CDR3 protein forms one entry, paired with its most common genes and DNA. The sample yields about 680,000 distinct CDR3 sequences; 12% to 15% were counted once. The ten largest clones add up to 3% to 4.5% of the sample. Sequencing was performed on memory CD4+ T cells from blood. The origin of the receptors is a female donor in good health, serving as a healthy control.

The chain joins TRBV20-1 to TRBJ2-1, with 9 bases aligning to TRBD2. After removal of 0 bases from V and 1 base from J, the junction contained 7 bases not matched to a gene. Looked up from germline, CDR1 is DFQATT and CDR2 is SNEGSKA (reference sequence). The CDR3 contains 17 residues. The CDR3 DNA reads as TGCAGTGCTAGAGATCGTGGTAGCGGGAGTTCCTACAATGAGCAGTTCTTC. It yields the protein CSARDRGSGSSYNEQFF.

Only a few counts were recorded for this clonotype. The chain links TRBV7-9 to TRBJ2-2; 9 bases map to TRBD1. CDR3 size: 15 residues. V was pared by 5 bases and J by 5 bases, with 6 bases of the junction left unmatched. Germline CDR1 and CDR2: SEHNR and FQNEAQ (reference sequence). The CDR3, as DNA: TGTGCCAGCAGCGCCAGGACAGGGGAAACCGGGGAGCTGTTTTTT. It translates to CASSARTGETGELFF.

V and J are TRBV5-4 and TRBJ2-2; either TRBD1 or TRBD2 may fit D (6 bases each). Trimming shortened V by 0 bases and J by 8 bases, and 11 bases separated the two germline ends. The CDR3 covers 14 residues. Germline loops: CDR1 SGHNT, CDR2 YYREEE (reference sequence). For the CDR3, the DNA is TGTGCCAGCAGCTTGGGTCGGGGGCCTGGGGAGCTGTTTTTT. The encoded protein is CASSLGRGPGELFF.

This clonotype was observed a few times. The chain couples TRBV6-1 to TRBJ2-3, with TRBD2 identical over 8 bases. V dropped 7 bases and J dropped 6; count of bases not matched to a gene: 18. The CDR3 has 17 amino acids. The germline V gene encodes CDR1 MNHNS and CDR2 SASEGT. The CDR3: CASTRNSGGPRMDTQYF. CDR3 DNA sequence: TGTGCCAGCACCCGAAACAGCGGGGGACCGCGGATGGATACGCAGTATTTT.

CDR3 sequence (DNA): TGTGCCAGCAGCTTAAGGGAAAGGGGGCGGTCTGAAAAACTGTTTTTT. It codes for CASSLRERGRSEKLFF. The gene calls are TRBV7-2 and TRBJ1-4; the match to TRBD1 covers 7 bases. The CDR3 consists of 16 residues. Germline loops: CDR1 SGHTA, CDR2 FQGNSA. V shed 2 bases, J shed 7 bases, and the junction held 10 bases outside the gene matches.

About this clonotype itself: A much larger clone differs by one base, so this may be a read error. The V gene is TRBV12-3 or TRBV12-4, the J gene TRBJ1-2; 7 bases line up with TRBD1. With V trimmed by 6 bases and J by 8 bases, 12 bases remained unmatched. The CDR3 is made up of 14 amino acids. As DNA, the CDR3 is TGTGCCAGCAGCCGGACAGAGGGGGCCAGAGGCTACACCTTC. Encoded protein: CASSRTEGARGYTF.

This clonotype came up a few times. This chain joins TRBV28 and TRBJ2-7, with a weak D call TRBD1 (6 bases). The V gene's germline CDR1 is MDHEN and CDR2 SYDVKM. The CDR3 sequence is 17 residues long. The ends were cut back, 6 bases at V and 0 bases at J, with 21 bases in the middle. Here the CDR3 reads CASRTLQGKGHSYEQYF. The CDR3 DNA sequence: TGTGCCAGCAGGACACTACAGGGAAAGGGGCACTCCTACGAGCAGTACTTC.

This clonotype appeared many times. J is TRBJ1-5 and V is TRBV12-3 or TRBV12-4; D is unresolved. Between the trimmed V and J ends, which lost 1 base and 7 bases, there was a span of 11 bases. CDR3 length equals 14 residues. CDR3 in DNA: TGTGCCAGCAGTTTAGGCTTGCGGGCCCAGCCCCAGCATTTT. It encodes CASSLGLRAQPQHF.

The rearrangement uses TRBV5-6 and TRBJ2-2; 10 nucleotides line up with TRBD1. The J segment lost 10 bases and the V segment lost 3 bases, leaving 3 bases of the junction unmatched. This CDR3 is 13 amino acids long. CDR1 SGHDT and CDR2 YYEEEE come from the germline V gene. In DNA, the CDR3 is TGTGCCAGCAGCTGGGGGACAGGGGAGGAGCTGTTTTTT. The encoded protein is CASSWGTGEELFF.

This clonotype was detected only a few times. The chain combines TRBV7-9 with TRBJ1-2, with D unclear. V lost 5 bases to trimming and J lost 7 bases, with 14 bases between them. The CDR3 loop spans 13 amino acids. The germline gives CDR1 SEHNR, CDR2 FQNEAQ (reference sequence). The CDR3 nucleotides are TGTGCCAGCAGCCCCCTCGCCGCGGTTGGCTACACCTTC. It specifies CASSPLAAVGYTF.

The V gene is TRBV20-1, the J gene TRBJ1-2, with D uncertain. Germline V lookup: CDR1 DFQATT, CDR2 SNEGSKA (reference sequence). The germline V and J ends were trimmed by 2 bases and 5 bases, with 18 bases remaining between them. The CDR3 has 15 amino acids. Here the CDR3 reads CSARTRITVPYGYTF. As DNA, the CDR3 is TGCAGTGCTAGAACGAGGATCACAGTCCCGTATGGCTACACCTTC.

This clonotype appeared a few times. The CDR3 is CSARGTGKNTEAFF. Written as DNA, the CDR3 is TGCAGTGCTAGAGGGACAGGGAAGAACACTGAAGCTTTCTTT. V gene TRBV20-1 combines with J gene TRBJ1-1; 8 nucleotides align to TRBD1. CDR3 length: 14 residues. Trimming at V came to 1 base and at J to 1 base, leaving 2 bases not matched to a gene. The germline gives CDR1 DFQATT, CDR2 SNEGSKA (reference sequence).

DNA for the CDR3: TGTGCCAGCAGCCCCTGGACAGGGGGCGGGGGTGAAAAACTGTTTTTT. Protein: CASSPWTGGGGEKLFF. V is TRBV27 and J is TRBJ1-4, with TRBD1 identical over 11 bases. V lost 6 bases to trimming and J lost 7 bases; unmatched junction nucleotides: 10. Germline loops: CDR1 MNHEY, CDR2 SMNVEV (reference sequence). CDR3 length: 16 amino acids. The variable domain in full, completed from reference TRBV27 and TRBJ1-4, reads EAQVTQNPRYLITVTGKKLTVTCSQNMNHEYMSWYRQDPGLGLRQIYYSMNVEVTDKGDVPEGYKVSRKEKRNFPLILESPSPNQTSLYFCASSPWTGGGGEKLFFGSGTQLSVL.

This clonotype appeared many times. V is TRBV20-1 and J is TRBJ2-3; possible D gene TRBD2, 6 bases. CDR3 size: 14 residues. Germline CDR1 and CDR2: DFQATT and SNEGSKA (reference sequence). Deletions cut 6 bases from V and 5 bases from J, with 18 bases between. CDR3 residues: CSAAEGRGLDTQYF. The CDR3 coding sequence is TGCAGTGCCGCAGAGGGCCGGGGGTTAGATACGCAGTATTTT.

This CDR3 reads CASSLGPRKGYTF. The CDR3 DNA reads TGTGCCAGCAGCTTGGGACCCCGGAAAGGCTACACCTTC. The rearrangement joins TRBV5-6 to TRBJ1-2; the D is unclear. V lost 0 bases and J lost 8, with 11 bases in between. Per the germline V gene, CDR1 is SGHDT and CDR2 is YYEEEE. The CDR3 consists of 13 residues.

This clonotype was found many times. J is TRBJ2-1 and V is TRBV5-1; 10 positions match TRBD1. V lost 4 bases, J lost 8 bases, and 6 bases stayed unmatched. Per germline, CDR1 SGHRS and CDR2 YFSETQ. The length of the CDR3 is 14 residues. CDR3 bases: TGCGCCAGCAGCAGGGGACAGGGGAGCTATGAGCAGTTCTTC. This encodes CASSRGQGSYEQFF.

The gene calls are TRBV12-3 or TRBV12-4 and TRBJ2-7; possibly TRBD1 for D (5 bases). V lost 0 bases, J lost 2 bases, and 14 bases lay in between. The CDR3 length is 16 residues. This CDR3 reads CASSLAGGATAYEQYF. The CDR3 DNA reads as TGTGCCAGCAGTTTAGCGGGTGGAGCGACAGCCTACGAGCAGTACTTC.

This clonotype was recorded at least ten times. The chain has TRBV29-1 and TRBJ2-1, with 7 bases identical to TRBD2. This CDR3 is built from 14 residues. Trimming cost V 3 bases and J 10 bases; bases outside gene matches: 12. Germline-derived CDR1 and CDR2 are SQVTM and ANQGSEA. CDR3 protein: CSVEVASGVLEQFF. CDR3 sequence (DNA): TGCAGCGTTGAGGTAGCGAGCGGGGTTTTGGAGCAGTTCTTC.

The gene calls are TRBV9 and TRBJ1-2; no firm D call. The V and J ends lost 0 bases and 7 bases respectively, with 16 bases between them. Germline loops: CDR1 SGDLS, CDR2 YYNGEE. The CDR3 spans 15 residues. As DNA, the CDR3 is TGTGCCAGCAGCGTAGACTTCCCCGAGAGTGGTGGCTACACCTTC. Translating it yields CASSVDFPESGGYTF.

This chain links TRBV20-1 with TRBJ2-5; D is tentatively TRBD1 or TRBD2 (5 bases each). CDR1 is DFQATT and CDR2 is SNEGSKA in the germline V gene (reference sequence). V was clipped by 6 bases and J by 2 bases, with 13 bases between them. This CDR3 has 13 amino acids. In nucleotides, the CDR3 is TGCAGTGCCTCCCGGGGCCCACAAGAGACCCAGTACTTC. This gives the protein CSASRGPQETQYF.

The J gene is TRBJ2-6, the V gene TRBV7-2; D unclear. Trimming left V 1 base short and J 0 bases short, with 4 bases between. CDR3 length: 15 residues. The germline V gene has CDR1 SGHTA and CDR2 FQGNSA. CDR3 loop: CASSLDRSGANVLTF. CDR3 in DNA: TGTGCCAGCAGCTTAGATCGCTCTGGGGCCAACGTCCTGACTTTC.

The chain recombines TRBV5-5 with TRBJ2-1; 8 bases are shared with TRBD2. The V gene end was trimmed by 3 bases and the J gene end by 7 bases; junction bases not matched to a gene: 9. CDR1 is SGHKS, CDR2 YYEKEE, per germline (reference sequence). The CDR3 covers 15 residues. CDR3 in amino acids: CASSWGSGGSNEQFF. Here the CDR3 DNA reads TGTGCCAGCAGCTGGGGGTCGGGGGGGTCTAATGAGCAGTTCTTC.

The V call is TRBV28, the J call TRBJ1-5; 7 bases line up with TRBD1. This CDR3 contains 18 residues. The J segment lost 4 bases and the V segment lost 0 bases, leaving 12 bases of the junction unmatched. CDR1 MDHEN and CDR2 SYDVKM come from the germline V gene. The CDR3 region is CASSLWQGGVALNQPQHF. CDR3 DNA sequence: TGTGCCAGCAGTTTATGGCAGGGGGGCGTTGCCCTTAATCAGCCCCAGCATTTT.

The chain carries TRBV7-2 and TRBJ2-3; a possible D gene is TRBD2 (6 bases). The germline V and J ends were trimmed by 4 bases and 4 bases, with 12 bases remaining between them. CDR1 and CDR2 (germline): SGHTA, FQGNSA. The CDR3 length is 14 residues. The CDR3 loop is CASSSGSPPDTQYF. CDR3 DNA: TGTGCCAGCAGCTCCGGGAGTCCCCCAGATACGCAGTATTTT.

Many counts were recorded for this clonotype. The rearrangement links TRBV11-2 to TRBJ2-1, with 9 bases identical to TRBD1. The CDR3 covers 14 residues. The J segment lost 7 bases and the V segment lost 6 bases, leaving 7 bases of the junction unmatched. Germline loops: CDR1 SGHAT, CDR2 FQNNGV. CDR3 nucleotide sequence: TGTGCCAGCAGTTTACAGGGGGCGTGGAATGAGCAGTTCTTC. It specifies CASSLQGAWNEQFF.

The chain employs TRBV24-1 and TRBJ2-7; D unresolved. CDR1 and CDR2 (germline): KGHDR, SFDVKD. V lost 4 bases, J lost 3 bases, and 15 bases lay in between. The CDR3 has 15 amino acids. DNA for the CDR3: TGTGCCACCAGTGACTCCCGCTTGTTGAACTACGAGCAGTACTTC. As protein: CATSDSRLLNYEQYF.

This clonotype was seen more than once but under ten times. The gene calls are TRBV10-2 and TRBJ2-3; TRBD2 aligns across 7 bases. This CDR3 has 17 residues. Germline V gene lookup returns CDR1 WSHSY and CDR2 SAAADI. V shed 3 bases, J shed 2 bases, and the junction held 11 bases outside the gene matches. CDR3 bases: TGCGCCAGCAGTGATTCGGAAGGGACTAAGTACACAGATACGCAGTATTTT. This codes for CASSDSEGTKYTDTQYF.

In regard to this clonotype: Mismatch with germline at one junction end may stem from a read error. The V call is TRBV5-5, the J call TRBJ1-4; D uncertain. Germline CDR1 and CDR2: SGHKS and YYEKEE (reference sequence). The CDR3 is 15 residues long. The CDR3 protein is CASTLSLLTNEKLFF. As DNA, the CDR3 is TGTGCCAGCACCTTGAGTTTGTTGACTAATGAAAAACTGTTTTTT. The whole variable domain, filled in from reference TRBV5-5 and TRBJ1-4, reads DAGVTQSPTHLIKTRGQQVTLRCSPISGHKSVSWYQQVLGQGPQFIFQYYEKEERGRGNFPDRFSARQFPNYSSELNVNALLLGDSALYLCASTLSLLTNEKLFFGSGTQLSVL.